These T cell receptor beta chains were read from a single sample in a study of graft-versus-host responses after intestinal transplantation. Antigens for these TCRs are unknown. Sequenced by immunoSEQ multiplex PCR; TCRdb stores in-frame clones only, minus some. The sample records 84,000 or so clones, 80% to 95% being singletons. The sample consisted of unstimulated CD4+ T cells sorted from spleen or lymph node cells, taken before intestinal transplant. The receptors were gathered from a human donor who received an intestinal transplant. Both conserved end residues are part of each CDR3. The D gene is left open where the match is weak. A clone size is listed for some rows: how often the clone was seen (once, few, many), or a class if it is expanded.

CDR3 DNA	CDR3 protein	clone size	CDR3 length	J gene	D gene	V gene
TGTGCCAGCAGAAGAGGGTCAACCTACGAGCAGTACTTC	CASRRGSTYEQYF	.	13	TRBJ2-7	.	TRBV27
TGTGCCAGCGGTGGGGGACAGGGCCTGTACAATGAGCAGTTCTTC	CASGGGQGLYNEQFF	.	15	TRBJ2-1	TRBD1	TRBV6-1
TGTGCCTGGACCAGGGTCGGACGGTCCTACGAGCAGTACTTC	CAWTRVGRSYEQYF	.	14	TRBJ2-7	.	TRBV30
TGTGCCAGCAGTCGTCAGACAGGGGATAATTCACCCCTCCACTTT	CASSRQTGDNSPLHF	.	15	TRBJ1-6	TRBD1	TRBV6-6
TGTGCCAGAATCCACCCCTCCTACGAGCAGTACTTC	CARIHPSYEQYF	.	12	TRBJ2-7	.	TRBV5-3
TGCGCCAGCAGTGAAGGCGGGGAGAGCTCCTACGAGCAGTACTTC	CASSEGGESSYEQYF	.	15	TRBJ2-7	.	TRBV10-1
TGTGCCAGCAGTTTGCTCCTCGTGGGGAGAATCACAGATACGCAGTATTTT	CASSLLLVGRITDTQYF	.	17	TRBJ2-3	.	TRBV27
TGTGCCAGCAGCTTAGTTATGGGGGGGGTCTACAATGAGCAGTTCTTC	CASSLVMGGVYNEQFF	few	16	TRBJ2-1	TRBD2	TRBV7-8
TGCGCCAGCAGCGTCACCGGGACAGGGGTCACTGAAGCTTTCTTT	CASSVTGTGVTEAFF	.	15	TRBJ1-1	TRBD1	TRBV5-1
TGTGCCAGTAGTTTCGATAGCGGGCCGCTCCAAGAGACCCAGTACTTC	CASSFDSGPLQETQYF	.	16	TRBJ2-5	TRBD2	TRBV19
TGTGCCAGCAGCCGCGGGACACCCGTCTCTGGGGCCAACGTCCTGACTTTC	CASSRGTPVSGANVLTF	.	17	TRBJ2-6	.	TRBV7-7
TGCGCCAGCAGCTCAAGAGGGGGTATTGACTATGGCTACACCTTC	CASSSRGGIDYGYTF	once	15	TRBJ1-2	.	TRBV5-1
TGTGCCAGTAGTATAGCGGGGACCGGGGAGCTGTTTTTT	CASSIAGTGELFF	.	13	TRBJ2-2	.	TRBV19
TGTGCCAGCAGTCAATCTGAGTGGCTCTCCTACGAGCAGTACTTC	CASSQSEWLSYEQYF	once	15	TRBJ2-7	.	TRBV7-2
TGTGCCAGCAGCTTATTGGTAGGCAGGGTCACAGTTTATGAGCAGTTCTTC	CASSLLVGRVTVYEQFF	.	17	TRBJ2-1	.	TRBV7-2
TGTGCCAGCAGTTCCCCGACAGACAATGAGCAGTTCTTC	CASSSPTDNEQFF	.	13	TRBJ2-1	.	TRBV6-5
TGCAGCGTTTTCCTAGAGGGGTATCAGAATGAGCAGTTCTTC	CSVFLEGYQNEQFF	.	14	TRBJ2-1	.	TRBV29-1
TGTGCCAGCTCAACAAGCGGAACTAGCACAGATACGCAGTATTTT	CASSTSGTSTDTQYF	few	15	TRBJ2-3	.	TRBV18
TGTGCCAGCAGCTCTCGGGGGGCGGGTGAGCAGTACTTC	CASSSRGAGEQYF	.	13	TRBJ2-7	.	TRBV7-9
TGCGCCAGCAGCGCAAGGGGACGGGAGACCCAGTACTTC	CASSARGRETQYF	.	13	TRBJ2-5	.	TRBV5-1
TGTGCCAGCAGTTCAGCCCAGGGTGAGCGGCCCCAGCATTTT	CASSSAQGERPQHF	.	14	TRBJ1-5	.	TRBV6-5
TGCGCCAGCAGCTCGAGCTTTATAGGGGTAAGCTCCTACAATGAGCAGTTCTTC	CASSSSFIGVSSYNEQFF	.	18	TRBJ2-1	.	TRBV5-1
TGTGCCAGCGGACTTGGACAGGGGAACTATGGCTACACCTTC	CASGLGQGNYGYTF	.	14	TRBJ1-2	TRBD1	TRBV6-5
TGTGCCAGCAGCCCTAGAATGGGACTAGCTGCATACAATGAGCAGTTCTTC	CASSPRMGLAAYNEQFF	.	17	TRBJ2-1	TRBD2	TRBV9
TGTGCCAGCAGTGAATGGAGGGACCAAGAGACCCAGTACTTC	CASSEWRDQETQYF	.	14	TRBJ2-5	.	TRBV25-1
TGTGCCAGCAGCTTGGGCGGGACCCCCCCGAGTTACGAGCAGTACTTC	CASSLGGTPPSYEQYF	.	16	TRBJ2-7	.	TRBV5-6
TGTGCCAGCAGCTTGGACCGGGTCACGGGGAAGCAGTACTTC	CASSLDRVTGKQYF	.	14	TRBJ2-7	.	TRBV5-4
TGCAGCGTTGATAGCTCTGGGGCCAACGTCCTGACTTTC	CSVDSSGANVLTF	.	13	TRBJ2-6	.	TRBV29-1
TGTGCCAGCAGCTCCATCAGCGGGAACCCCTCCTACAATGAGCAGTTCTTC	CASSSISGNPSYNEQFF	.	17	TRBJ2-1	TRBD2	TRBV5-5
TGCGCCAGCAGCTTGGATAGCGGGAGCACAGATACGCAGTATTTT	CASSLDSGSTDTQYF	.	15	TRBJ2-3	TRBD2	TRBV5-1
TGCGCCAGCAGCTGGGGAGCGGGAGGGCCCCCTATTAATGAGCAGTTCTTC	CASSWGAGGPPINEQFF	.	17	TRBJ2-1	TRBD2	TRBV5-1
TGTGCCAGCAGCTTAGGGGGGGAATCCCTTTCAGGGGAGACCCAGTACTTC	CASSLGGESLSGETQYF	few	17	TRBJ2-5	.	TRBV7-9
TGTGCCAGCAGCTCGTGGGACAGGGGCTTTACAGATACGCAGTATTTT	CASSSWDRGFTDTQYF	.	16	TRBJ2-3	TRBD1	TRBV11-2
TGCGCCAGCAGCTCGCCATTTTCCAGCGGGAGGGCCTACGAGCAGTACTTC	CASSSPFSSGRAYEQYF	.	17	TRBJ2-7	TRBD2	TRBV5-1
TGCGCCAGCAGCCCGGCCCTCGGGGCGTCCTTTGGCGAGCAGTACTTC	CASSPALGASFGEQYF	.	16	TRBJ2-7	.	TRBV5-1
TGTGCCAGCAGTTACCGCCAGGGGGCGACTGGCTACACCTTC	CASSYRQGATGYTF	.	14	TRBJ1-2	TRBD1	TRBV6-5
TGTGCCAGCAGTCCAGGGGTGAGGCAGCCCCAGCATTTT	CASSPGVRQPQHF	.	13	TRBJ1-5	.	TRBV6-1
TGCGCCAGCAGCCGACAGGGGTATGGGGCCAACGTCCTGACTTTC	CASSRQGYGANVLTF	.	15	TRBJ2-6	TRBD1	TRBV5-1
TGCAGCGTTTCGGGGGGTATGGGAGGCTCTACCTACGAGCAGTACTTC	CSVSGGMGGSTYEQYF	.	16	TRBJ2-7	TRBD2	TRBV29-1
TGTGCCAGCAGCCCACGGCGGGGGTTTAATGCAGATACGCAGTATTTT	CASSPRRGFNADTQYF	.	16	TRBJ2-3	TRBD2	TRBV7-8
TGTGCCAGCTCACCAGAAGAGGAGACCCAGTACTTC	CASSPEEETQYF	.	12	TRBJ2-5	.	TRBV18
TGTGCCAGCAACCACCGGGGCTCCTACGAGCAGTACTTC	CASNHRGSYEQYF	.	13	TRBJ2-7	.	TRBV6-5
TGTGCCTGGAGTGTACGGGCAACTAATGAAAAACTGTTTTTT	CAWSVRATNEKLFF	.	14	TRBJ1-4	.	TRBV30
TGTGCCAGTAGTAAGGGAGCGGGAGACACAGATACGCAGTATTTT	CASSKGAGDTDTQYF	.	15	TRBJ2-3	TRBD2	TRBV19
TGTGCCAGCAGTCCAACAGGGACCCAGCCCCAGCATTTT	CASSPTGTQPQHF	few	13	TRBJ1-5	.	TRBV6-1
TGTGCCAGCAGCGGGCTACTTTCGGGACCAGGAAACACCATATATTTT	CASSGLLSGPGNTIYF	few	16	TRBJ1-3	.	TRBV9
TGTGCCAGCAGTGAAGGGAGGGGGCTAGCGGGATCCAATGAGCAGTTCTTC	CASSEGRGLAGSNEQFF	.	17	TRBJ2-1	TRBD2	TRBV6-1
TGTGCCAGCAGTTTTTATAGGGACACGACCGGCAATGAGCAGTTCTTC	CASSFYRDTTGNEQFF	.	16	TRBJ2-1	.	TRBV27
TGTGCCAGCAGCCGTAGACTAGAGACCGGGGAGCTGTTTTTT	CASSRRLETGELFF	.	14	TRBJ2-2	.	TRBV5-6
TGTGCCAGCAGCTTGACTAGCGGGAGGGGAACCGGGGAGCTGTTTTTT	CASSLTSGRGTGELFF	.	16	TRBJ2-2	TRBD2	TRBV7-8
TGTGCCAGCAGCCCTTCGGCGGGACAGGGGGTGAGTGAGCAGTACTTC	CASSPSAGQGVSEQYF	.	16	TRBJ2-7	TRBD1	TRBV7-3
TGTGCCAGCAGCTTTCCTAGCGGGTCATCTGGGACCCAGTACTTC	CASSFPSGSSGTQYF	.	15	TRBJ2-5	TRBD2	TRBV5-6
TGTGCCAGCAGCTGGACAGGGGTCAATGAGCAGTTCTTC	CASSWTGVNEQFF	.	13	TRBJ2-1	TRBD1	TRBV7-9
TGCGCCAGCAGCACATCGGCCGGGACCGTCACCCGCCGCTCTTCGGAGACCCAGTACTTC	CASSTSAGTVTRRSSETQYF	.	20	TRBJ2-5	.	TRBV5-1
TGTGCCATCAGTGGGGGGACTAGCGGGAGTGGAGACAATGAGCAGTTCTTC	CAISGGTSGSGDNEQFF	.	17	TRBJ2-1	TRBD2	TRBV10-3
TGCAGCGTGTATAGCGGGAGTCTGAATGAGCAGTTCTTC	CSVYSGSLNEQFF	.	13	TRBJ2-1	TRBD2	TRBV29-1
TGTGCCAGTAGTACCTCCGGGACCGCCTCATACGAGCAGTACTTC	CASSTSGTASYEQYF	.	15	TRBJ2-7	.	TRBV19
TGCGCCAGCAGCTTGTCTAGGCCCACAGATACGCAGTATTTT	CASSLSRPTDTQYF	.	14	TRBJ2-3	.	TRBV5-1